This T cell receptor beta chain is drawn from a study of blood T cell repertoires in COVID-19. Only in-frame clones appear in the TCRdb table, and some are missing; sequencing was by immunoSEQ multiplex PCR. The top ten clones hold less than 6% of a sample with 250,000 to 300,000 clones, approximately 87% of them seen once. The sequence was obtained from a man aged 55 to 69 who had recovered from COVID-19. Sequenced input: peripheral blood.

The CDR3 region has the DNA TGTGCCAGCAGTGAAAGTTTGGCTAATCAGCCCCAGCATTTT. Encoded protein: CASSESLANQPQHF. V and J are TRBV2 and TRBJ1-5; D unclear. Germline assignment: CDR1 SNHLY and CDR2 FYNNEI. Trimming pared 2 bases from V and 4 bases from J, leaving 9 bases between. The CDR3 consists of 14 residues.